Presented here are 10 T cell receptor beta chains from one specimen sequenced in a study of shared clonotypes between healthy human individuals. Method: immunoSEQ multiplex PCR; TCRdb's copy keeps in-frame clones and lacks some. This table holds a few hundred thousand clones, roughly 79% found once. Input material: PBMCs. These receptors were taken from a middle-aged woman in good health. Some clones in this sample may be carry-over from other donors' samples.

The chain recombines TRBV27 with TRBJ2-7; no clear D. In germline, CDR1 is MNHEY, CDR2 SMNVEV (reference sequence). The germline V and J ends were trimmed by 6 bases and 3 bases, with 12 bases remaining between them. The CDR3 loop spans 13 amino acids. CDR3 DNA: TGTGCCAGCAGAGCCCTGGGGTTCTACGAGCAGTACTTC. Encoded protein: CASRALGFYEQYF.

As regards this clone: This clone may be a read error of a much larger clone one base away. At the DNA level, this CDR3 is encoded by other sequences in the same sample as well. The chain combines TRBV4-3 with TRBJ1-4; no definite D call. The CDR3 covers 12 residues. From germline, CDR1 is LGHNA and CDR2 YSLEER. CDR3 sequence reads: CASSQGNEKLFF. DNA for the CDR3: TGCGCCAGCAGCCAAGGCAATGAAAAACTGTTCTTT.

This clone was picked up a small number of times. The rearrangement joins TRBV6-1 to TRBJ1-4; TRBD1 is a possible D gene (6 bases). The CDR3 runs 15 residues. Per germline, CDR1 MNHNS and CDR2 SASEGT. Trimming removed 0 bases at V and 6 bases at J, with 11 bases between. CDR3 in DNA: TGTGCCAGCAGTGAAGCCTCGGCAGGGGATGAAAAACTGTTTTTT. Its translation: CASSEASAGDEKLFF.

The chain has TRBV10-3 and TRBJ2-7, with 9 bases aligning to TRBD1. The CDR3 sequence is 15 residues long. Germline V lookup: CDR1 ENHRY, CDR2 SYGVKD. V dropped 0 bases and J dropped 2; count of bases not matched to a gene: 2. This chain's CDR3 is CAISESGDRAYEQYF. The CDR3 DNA is TGTGCCATCAGTGAGTCGGGGGACAGGGCCTACGAGCAGTACTTC.

J is TRBJ1-5 and V is TRBV7-2; D gene ambiguous. The V gene lost 1 base and the J gene lost 3 bases, with 4 bases spanning the gap. The CDR3 loop spans 13 amino acids. The V gene's germline CDR1 is SGHTA and CDR2 FQGNSA. The CDR3 loop is CASSLDYNQPQHF. The CDR3 DNA reads TGTGCCAGCAGCTTAGACTACAATCAGCCCCAGCATTTT.

This sequence joins TRBV2 and TRBJ1-5; D may be TRBD1 (5 bases). The CDR3 runs 16 residues. Per germline, CDR1 SNHLY and CDR2 FYNNEI. V was pared by 0 bases and J by 3 bases, with 12 bases between. CDR3 sequence reads: CASSEAGTGNNQPQHF. The CDR3 coding sequence is TGTGCCAGCAGTGAAGCGGGGACCGGAAACAATCAGCCCCAGCATTTT.

The chain is built from TRBV11-2 and TRBJ2-1, with 10 nucleotides matching TRBD2. This CDR3 region has 16 residues. V shed 5 bases and J 8 bases; nucleotides not matched to a gene: 12. CDR1 SGHAT and CDR2 FQNNGV come from the germline V gene. CDR3 sequence: CASSAKAGGLLDEQFF. The CDR3 DNA is TGTGCCAGCAGCGCGAAAGCGGGAGGGCTACTTGATGAGCAGTTCTTC. The full variable domain, completed using reference TRBV11-2 and TRBJ2-1, is EAGVAQSPRYKIIEKRQSVAFWCNPISGHATLYWYQQILGQGPKLLIQFQNNGVVDDSQLPKDRFSAERLKGVDSTLKIQPAKLEDSAVYLCASSAKAGGLLDEQFFGPGTRLTVL.

A remark on this clone: This probably arose from a read error, given a far larger clone one base away. The gene calls are TRBV30 and TRBJ2-1; D not certain. Looked up from germline, CDR1 is GTSNPN and CDR2 is SVGIG (reference sequence). This CDR3 is 12 amino acids long. CDR3 sequence: CAWSDTSPERFF. The CDR3 nucleotides are TGTGCCTGGAGTGACACGAGCCCTGAGCGGTTCTTC.

The sample holds a few counts of this clone. This sequence joins TRBV19 and TRBJ2-2, with TRBD2 as a possible D gene (5 bases). Deletions cut 3 bases from V and 7 bases from J, with 18 bases between. Germline V gene lookup returns CDR1 LNHDA and CDR2 SQIVND (reference sequence). CDR3 length: 16 amino acids. CDR3 in DNA: TGTGCCAGTAGTATCGGTTGGGCCGGGGAGATCGGGGAGCTGTTTTTT. Protein product: CASSIGWAGEIGELFF.

This clone occurred a few times. The chain is built from TRBV9 and TRBJ2-1; perhaps TRBD2 as D (6 bases). CDR3 length equals 15 residues. The germline CDR1 and CDR2 sequences are SGDLS and YYNGEE. Trimming pared 2 bases from V and 2 bases from J, leaving 11 bases between. CDR3 amino acids: CASSVGGPTYNEQFF. The CDR3 DNA reads TGTGCCAGCAGCGTCGGGGGTCCAACCTACAATGAGCAGTTCTTC.